This T cell receptor beta chain was sequenced in a study of PD-1 blockade in classical Hodgkin lymphoma (dated by TCRdb to between 2020 and 2021). For the wider study: A peripheral blood immune signature of response to PD-1 blockade in classical Hodgkin lymphoma was defined using TCR beta sequencing and CyTOF.

Genomic DNA was extracted with the Qiagen DNeasy kit from unsorted PBMCs and from negatively selected CD4+ and CD8+ fractions. Using primers that anneal to V and J segments, immunoSEQ multiplex PCR amplified the TCR beta CDR3 regions. A synthetic immune receptor repertoire was used to minimize amplification bias, and any residual bias was removed computationally once sequencing was done. The paper's data handling went like this. Repertoire diversity was quantified as the Shannon entropy index using custom Python scripts. Unsorted, CD4+ and CD8+ repertoires were analyzed separately, except in combined analyses where CD4+ and CD8+ sequences were merged in silico. TCRdb took over this immuneACCESS table, retaining in-frame rearrangements with V and J assigned. Such tables are incomplete; in checked studies, under half of the missing clones stem from an unresolved V gene, and the remainder is unexplained. D and trimming were read from the DNA, whereas the V and J calls and clone size are those reported in that table. The sample data list roughly 21,000 clones, and approximately 87% of these were observed just once. The ten largest clones capture 6.5% to 8% of the sample.

With regard to this clone: No cognate antigen has been identified for it. The record has no base qualities; no much larger clone is one base away.

Overall study outcomes, separate from this receptor: The study was limited to a single clinical trial cohort, and causes of repertoire differences, possibly disease activity or prior therapy, remained undefined. Newly diagnosed patients were reported to have lower baseline TCR diversity than healthy donors, and relapsed/refractory patients were reported to have lower baseline TCR diversity still.

The time point label for this specimen denotes: newly diagnosed, previously untreated cHL patient sample. Magnetic negative selection with a Miltenyi CD8+ T cell isolation kit was used to purify CD8+ T cells from thawed PBMCs. As a comparison group for the relapsed/refractory trial patients, PBMCs were sequenced from patients with newly diagnosed, previously untreated classical Hodgkin lymphoma. Peripheral blood was collected in 8 mL Vacutainer Cell Preparation Tubes, from which PBMCs were isolated by centrifugation and then cryopreserved. Purified CD4+ and CD8+ fractions were generated only in cases for which an additional PBMC sample was available. Magnetically labelled cells were removed on LS columns in a quadroMACS separator, and the flow-through was collected as the purified fraction. CDR1 and CDR2 are drawn from the germline V gene: SNHLY, FYNNEI. Ends trimmed: V by 2 bases, J by 5 bases; bases unmatched to a gene: 9. The CDR3, cysteine through phenylalanine, is 17 amino acids long. Only the CDR3 part of the read is kept: 51 bases, read in frame from the first base.

The chain is assembled from TRBV2 and TRBJ2-5; 12 bases in the middle match TRBD2. The sequenced material came from CD8+ T cells from blood. This TCR was recovered from a human donor with classical Hodgkin lymphoma. The DNA is TGTGCCAGCAGTGAATGGCTAGCGGGAGGGCCTAGTGAGACCCAGTACTTC. The encoded protein is CASSEWLAGGPSETQYF. Reference TRBV2 and TRBJ2-5 proteins supply the regions before and after the CDR3; the full variable domain is: EPEVTQTPSHQVTQMGQEVILRCVPISNHLYFYWYRQILGQKVEFLVSFYNNEISEKSEIFDDQFSVERPDGSNFTLKIRSTKLEDSAMYFCASSEWLAGGPSETQYFGPGTRLLVL.